This section outlines one T cell receptor (beta chain) sequence together with its context. This CDR3 spans 13 amino acids. The data originate from a study of blood T cell repertoires in COVID-19. In the study overall: Samples taken during acute and convalescent COVID-19 were collected in the United States, Italy and Spain. Sources were T cells, B-cell-depleted T cells, or PBMCs; the material itself was cDNA or gDNA.

Per the authors' pipeline: Amplified reference gene primers provided the basis for estimating nucleated cell counts. Here immunoSEQ multiplex PCR was the method, and the copy in TCRdb shows in-frame clones only, minus some. V, J and clone size were drawn from that table, and D and trimming were deduced from the DNA. The sample lists approximately 300,000 clones; 75% to 95% were seen once. During active infection, Seattle patients enrolled and were then monitored through disease. Sequencing was done on a sample of peripheral blood. The sequence was obtained from a woman younger than 45 with COVID-19, enrolled during active disease. V is TRBV21-1 and J is TRBJ1-2; the DNA was not used to check the table's D call, TRBD1. TRBV21-1 is deemed a pseudogene. CDR3 nucleotide sequence: TGTGCCACCCATCGGGACAGGGACGATGGCTACACCTTC. Amino acid sequence: CATHRDRDDGYTF.